This T cell receptor (beta chain) was sequenced in a study of molecular identifiers for immune sequencing clone quantification. About the research overall: Replicates partitioned RNA from approximately 20,000 or 100,000 naive CD8 cells into five parts, sequencing four.

The CDR3 loop spans 15 amino acids. From germline, CDR1 is LGHNA and CDR2 YSLEER. V lost 4 bases to trimming and J lost 1 base, with 14 bases between them. Study-wide results and caveats: More than 97% of effector molecules, versus under 1% of naive-cell molecules, belonged to clones above 20 RNA copies.

This clonotype was counted between two and nine times. The antigen is unknown. Sorting defined naive CD8 T cells as CD8+CD4-CCR7+CD45RA+. Bulk TCR libraries used previously described methods and listed TCR primers. One entry per CDR3 protein, called by TCRdb with MiXCR from the PCR reads. This table has about 53,000 distinct CDR3 sequences, 35% to 40% appearing once. Sequencing input: naive CD8+ T cells from blood, with Jurkat cell RNA spiked in. Subset noted: FACS-sorted CD8+CD4-CCR7+CD45RA+ naive T cells. This clonotype was obtained from a human donor in good health. Some libraries in this study had Jurkat cell RNA spiked in. This chain connects TRBV4-3 to TRBJ2-7, with D possibly being TRBD1 or TRBD2 (5 bases each). The CDR3 loop reads CASSPYPGASYEQYF. The CDR3 coding sequence is TGCGCCAGCAGCCCCTATCCCGGGGCTTCCTACGAGCAGTACTTC.